The 25 T cell receptor beta chains in this list originate from one sample, sequenced in a study of blood T cell repertoires in COVID-19. TCRdb's table, derived via immunoSEQ multiplex PCR, lists solely in-frame clones and lacks some. The sample lists approximately 100,000 clones; 84% were seen once. Sequenced material: peripheral blood. All receptors come from an elderly woman with active or convalescent COVID-19.

V usage is TRBV18 and J usage is TRBJ2-7; D gene ambiguous. Looked up from germline, CDR1 is KGHSH and CDR2 is LQKENI. The CDR3 length is 12 residues. V was cut by 4 bases and J by 5 bases, with 9 bases left in between. The CDR3 here is CASSRAVDEQYF. As DNA, the CDR3 is TGTGCCAGCTCACGAGCTGTTGACGAGCAGTACTTC.

The CDR3 is CASSLSDRNYGYTF. The DNA for the CDR3 is TGTGCCAGCAGCTTATCGGACAGAAACTATGGCTACACCTTC. The rearrangement joins TRBV11-2 to TRBJ1-2, with a weak D call TRBD1 (6 bases). Germline loops: CDR1 SGHAT, CDR2 FQNNGV. This CDR3 contains 14 residues. V was shortened by 2 bases and J by 2 bases, with 9 bases between the two germline ends.

This clone was detected only a few times. V is TRBV6-5 and J is TRBJ1-2; TRBD1 matches at 7 bases. This CDR3 has 14 residues. The junction had 11 bases not matched to a gene; V was cut back by 9 bases and J by 4 bases. Germline CDR1 is MNHEY and CDR2 is SVGAGI. The CDR3 nucleotides are TGTGCCAGTTTTTCCAACAGGGGTCTCTATGGCTACACCTTC. Amino acid sequence: CASFSNRGLYGYTF.

This sequence joins TRBV30 and TRBJ1-3, with 7 bases matching TRBD1. The J segment lost 3 bases and the V segment lost 0 bases, leaving 5 bases of the junction unmatched. Germline CDR1 reads GTSNPN; CDR2 reads SVGIG (reference sequence). This CDR3 has 15 amino acids. CDR3 coding DNA: TGTGCCTGGAGTGTAAACAGGGGATTTGGAAACACCATATATTTT. It codes for CAWSVNRGFGNTIYF.

This clone has just a few counts. The gene calls are TRBV27 and TRBJ1-1; D uncertain. The CDR3 runs 15 residues. Trimming pared 2 bases from V and 0 bases from J, leaving 10 bases between. Per germline, CDR1 MNHEY and CDR2 SMNVEV (reference sequence). The CDR3 coding sequence is TGTGCCAGCAGTTTAGCTCCGGTGGTGAACACTGAAGCTTTCTTT. Protein product: CASSLAPVVNTEAFF.

The CDR3 region is CASAVAGVPGELFF. The CDR3 DNA reads as TGTGCCAGCGCAGTAGCGGGAGTGCCCGGGGAGCTGTTTTTT. This rearrangement joins TRBV27 to TRBJ2-2, with 9 bases that match TRBD2. The CDR3 is made up of 14 amino acids. J gave up 6 bases and V 8 bases, and 7 bases lay outside the gene matches. CDR1 is MNHEY and CDR2 is SMNVEV in the germline V gene (reference sequence).

The genes are TRBV7-9 and TRBJ1-4; a weak D match, TRBD1 (6 bases). Germline V gene data show CDR1 as SEHNR and CDR2 as FQNEAQ (reference sequence). Trimming stripped 6 bases from V and 8 bases from J, with 19 bases between. The CDR3 loop spans 15 amino acids. CDR3 nucleotides: TGTGCCAGCAGGAGTTTTGGGGGGGCAGGAGAAAAACTGTTTTTT. Translated: CASRSFGGAGEKLFF. Combining the CDR3 with reference TRBV7-9 and TRBJ1-4 gives the whole variable domain DTGVSQNPRHKITKRGQNVTFRCDPISEHNRLYWYRQTLGQGPEFLTYFQNEAQLEKSRLLSDRFSAERPKGSFSTLEIQRTEQGDSAMYLCASRSFGGAGEKLFFGSGTQLSVL.

This clone was seen once. This rearrangement joins TRBV6-5 to TRBJ1-2; D is perhaps TRBD1 (5 bases). V was clipped by 6 bases and J by 3 bases, with 17 bases between them. Germline assignment: CDR1 MNHEY and CDR2 SVGAGI. CDR3 length: 15 amino acids. The CDR3 bases are TGTGCCAGCAGCCTGGGCTTAGGGGTGCACTATGGCTACACCTTC. Protein sequence: CASSLGLGVHYGYTF.

CDR3 region: CASSPLGQGSDTQYF. Written as DNA, the CDR3 is TGTGCCAGCTCACCTTTGGGACAGGGGTCAGATACGCAGTATTTT. V is TRBV28 and J is TRBJ2-3; 10 bases map to TRBD1. Trimming at V came to 8 bases and at J to 4 bases, leaving 9 bases not matched to a gene. Looked up from germline, CDR1 is MDHEN and CDR2 is SYDVKM. The CDR3 is 15 residues long.

V and J are TRBV18 and TRBJ1-1; D remains ambiguous. Trimming stripped 4 bases from V and 1 base from J, with 7 bases between. The germline CDR1 and CDR2 sequences are KGHSH and LQKENI. The CDR3 has 13 residues. CDR3 sequence reads: CASSRLQNTEAFF. The DNA for the CDR3 is TGTGCCAGCTCACGCTTACAGAACACTGAAGCTTTCTTT. The entire variable domain, with the rest obtained from reference TRBV18 and TRBJ1-1, is as follows: NAGVMQNPRHLVRRRGQEARLRCSPMKGHSHVYWYRQLPEEGLKFMVYLQKENIIDESGMPKERFSAEFPKEGPSILRIQQVVRGDSAAYFCASSRLQNTEAFFGQGTRLTVV.

This clone occurred once. This chain joins TRBV19 and TRBJ2-3; TRBD2 agrees at 7 bases. V trimming: 3 bases; J trimming: 2 bases; junction bases outside the gene matches: 17. CDR3 length: 19 amino acids. Germline V gives CDR1 LNHDA, CDR2 SQIVND (reference sequence). In nucleotides, the CDR3 is TGTGCCAGTAGTATTCTTACGAGTTGGGGACTACAAAACACAGATACGCAGTATTTT. This translates into CASSILTSWGLQNTDTQYF.

The V gene is TRBV15, the J gene TRBJ2-7, with D perhaps TRBD1 (6 bases). Germline values: CDR1 LNHNV, CDR2 YYDKDF (reference sequence). The germline V and J ends were trimmed by 3 bases and 4 bases, with 19 bases remaining between them. The CDR3 has 16 residues. The CDR3 loop reads CATSSFSTGHWYEQYF. In nucleotides, the CDR3 is TGTGCCACCAGCAGCTTTTCAACGGGACATTGGTACGAGCAGTACTTC.

This chain uses TRBV7-9 with TRBJ2-1; TRBD2 aligns across 7 bases. Germline V gives CDR1 SEHNR, CDR2 FQNEAQ (reference sequence). With V trimmed by 8 bases and J by 5 bases, 9 bases remained unmatched. The length of the CDR3 is 14 residues. Here the CDR3 DNA reads TGTGCCAGCCGAAAACTCGGGACTAACAATGAGCAGTTCTTC. Translation: CASRKLGTNNEQFF.

This clone has just one count. The chain recombines TRBV7-3 with TRBJ2-2, with 8 bases that match TRBD2. Trimming removed 5 bases from V and 0 bases from J; junction bases left unmatched: 2. CDR3 length equals 15 residues. CDR1 and CDR2 from the germline V gene are SGHTA and FQGTGA. The CDR3: CASSRGLANTGELFF. CDR3 bases: TGTGCCAGCAGCAGGGGACTAGCGAACACCGGGGAGCTGTTTTTT.

This chain joins TRBV15 and TRBJ2-7; 8 nucleotides line up with TRBD2. The CDR3 is 18 amino acids. J gave up 4 bases and V 0 bases, and 14 bases lay outside the gene matches. The germline V gene has CDR1 LNHNV and CDR2 YYDKDF (reference sequence). The CDR3 here is CATSRDRAGGGQRYEQYF. CDR3 nucleotide sequence: TGTGCCACCAGCAGAGACCGCGCGGGGGGTGGACAGAGGTACGAGCAGTACTTC.

This clone was observed a handful of times. The chain joins TRBV5-1 to TRBJ2-5, with 10 bases that match TRBD1. This CDR3 comprises 14 residues. Germline CDR1 is SGHRS and CDR2 is YFSETQ. V was clipped by 5 bases and J by 4 bases; unmatched bases: 5. The DNA of the CDR3 is TGCGCCAGCAGACGGGGACAGGGGATAGAGACCCAGTACTTC. It specifies CASRRGQGIETQYF.

This chain joins TRBV5-4 and TRBJ1-5; 8 bases line up with TRBD1. CDR3 length equals 14 residues. The ends lost 0 bases at V and 4 bases at J; junction bases unmatched: 0. Looked up from germline, CDR1 is SGHNT and CDR2 is YYREEE (reference sequence). The DNA for the CDR3 is TGTGCCAGCAGCTTGGGGACAGGGAATCAGCCCCAGCATTTT. Residues: CASSLGTGNQPQHF. Full variable domain (missing parts from reference TRBV5-4 and TRBJ1-5): ETGVTQSPTHLIKTRGQQVTLRCSSQSGHNTVSWYQQALGQGPQFIFQYYREEENGRGNFPPRFSGLQFPNYSSELNVNALELDDSALYLCASSLGTGNQPQHFGDGTRLSIL.

The chain combines TRBV7-9 with TRBJ2-7; D is possibly TRBD2 (6 bases). There are 11 residues in the CDR3. CDR1 is SEHNR and CDR2 is FQNEAQ in the germline V gene (reference sequence). The V end was cut by 6 bases, the J end by 4 bases, with 7 bases between. CDR3: CASRRGYEQYF. The DNA of the CDR3 is TGTGCCAGCAGGCGGGGTTACGAGCAGTACTTC. Complete variable domain (other parts from reference TRBV7-9 and TRBJ2-7): DTGVSQNPRHKITKRGQNVTFRCDPISEHNRLYWYRQTLGQGPEFLTYFQNEAQLEKSRLLSDRFSAERPKGSFSTLEIQRTEQGDSAMYLCASRRGYEQYFGPGTRLTVT.

V is TRBV3-1 (or the pseudogene TRBV3-2) and J is TRBJ2-1; possible D gene TRBD2, 6 bases. Trimming shortened V by 2 bases and J by 9 bases, and 20 bases separated the two germline ends. The CDR3 spans 16 residues. Germline CDR1 LGHDT, CDR2 YNNKEL (reference sequence). CDR3 sequence reads: CASSQLRGAGSGEQFF. Here the CDR3 DNA reads TGTGCCAGCAGCCAACTCAGAGGGGCTGGTAGCGGTGAGCAGTTCTTC.

V is TRBV11-3 and J is TRBJ1-1, with D possibly being TRBD1 (5 bases). The CDR3 has 13 residues. CDR1 is SGHNT, CDR2 YENEEA, per germline. Between the trimmed V and J ends, which lost 5 bases and 11 bases, there was a span of 18 bases. The CDR3 is CASSQGSVGHAFF. In nucleotides, the CDR3 is TGTGCCAGCAGCCAAGGTAGTGTGGGGCACGCTTTCTTT.

The chain couples TRBV9 to TRBJ2-2, with 11 bases identical to TRBD1. Per germline, CDR1 SGDLS and CDR2 YYNGEE. After removal of 2 bases from V and 2 bases from J, the junction contained 5 bases not matched to a gene. There are 17 residues in the CDR3. CDR3 loop: CASSVGGTGGNTGELFF. The CDR3 DNA sequence: TGTGCCAGCAGCGTCGGGGGGACAGGGGGAAACACCGGGGAGCTGTTTTTT.

The CDR3 loop reads CASSPSRDSYNEQFF. CDR3 coding DNA: TGCGCCAGCAGCCCTAGCCGGGACTCCTACAATGAGCAGTTCTTC. The chain links TRBV4-1 to TRBJ2-1; the D gene is possibly TRBD2 (5 bases). The germline gives CDR1 MGHRA, CDR2 YSYEKL. V was cut by 4 bases and J by 0 bases, with 10 bases left in between. The CDR3 consists of 15 residues.

CDR3 loop: CAWRRIGTGELFF. DNA for the CDR3: TGTGCCTGGAGGAGGATCGGCACCGGGGAGCTGTTTTTT. The chain is built from TRBV30 and TRBJ2-2; D ambiguous. V was trimmed by 3 bases and J by 4 bases, leaving 9 bases between them. This CDR3 has 13 amino acids. CDR1 and CDR2 (germline): GTSNPN, SVGIG (reference sequence).

The CDR3, as DNA: TGTGCCAGCAGCCTTGGAGGGATCAACACAGATACGCAGTATTTT. Translated, it gives CASSLGGINTDTQYF. V and J are TRBV7-3 and TRBJ2-3, with D perhaps TRBD2 (6 bases). CDR1 is SGHTA, CDR2 FQGTGA, per germline. Trimming took 5 bases from V and 2 from J, leaving 14 bases between them. The CDR3 loop spans 15 amino acids. The full variable domain, rest sourced from reference TRBV7-3 and TRBJ2-3, is GAGVSQTPSNKVTEKGKYVELRCDPISGHTALYWYRQSLGQGPEFLIYFQGTGAADDSGLPNDRFFAVRPEGSVSTLKIQRTERGDSAVYLCASSLGGINTDTQYFGPGTRLTVL.

The J gene is TRBJ1-1, the V gene TRBV6-5, with 8 positions matching TRBD1. The CDR3 is 14 residues long. CDR1 is MNHEY and CDR2 is SVGAGI in the germline V gene. V lost 5 bases, J lost 4 bases, and 6 bases stayed unmatched. The CDR3 is CASSPGGQGTEAFF. The CDR3 nucleotides are TGTGCCAGCAGTCCGGGCGGACAGGGCACTGAAGCTTTCTTT.